What follows are 24 T cell receptor beta chains derived from one specimen sequenced in a study of blood T cell repertoires in COVID-19. The method was immunoSEQ multiplex PCR; TCRdb's version includes in-frame clones alone and lacks a portion of them. The sample records about 69,000 clones, about 91% being singletons. Sequencing was carried out using peripheral blood. The receptors were sampled from a woman aged 50 to 60 with active COVID-19.

CDR3 nucleotide sequence: TGTGCCAGCAGCCGTAAGCGGGATAGGGAGGAGACCCAGTACTTC. Protein product: CASSRKRDREETQYF. This chain joins TRBV4-2 and TRBJ2-5, with TRBD2 matching 7 bases. Trimming took 4 bases from V and 5 from J; bases not matched to a gene: 10. Germline CDR1 is LGHNA and CDR2 is YNFKEQ. The CDR3 consists of 15 residues.

V and J are TRBV7-9 and TRBJ2-1, with TRBD2 matching 8 bases. V shed 11 bases, J shed 0 bases, and the junction held 18 bases outside the gene matches. The CDR3 runs to 18 residues. Germline V gene sequence: CDR1 SEHNR, CDR2 FQNEAQ (reference sequence). The CDR3 sequence is CAGGRAGSGTDSYNEQFF. The DNA of the CDR3 is TGTGCCGGAGGCCGGGCCGGTAGCGGGACCGACTCCTACAATGAGCAGTTCTTC.

Remarks on this clone: One end of the junction fails to match germline, which may point to a read error. The genes are TRBV5-1 and TRBJ1-5; 9 bases map to TRBD1. Germline V gene lookup returns CDR1 SGHRS and CDR2 YFSETQ. CDR3 length equals 14 residues. As DNA, the CDR3 is TGCGCCAGCAGTTTGGGACAGGGTGGCCAGCCCCAGCATTTT. Residues: CASSLGQGGQPQHF.

The chain recombines TRBV27 with TRBJ2-3; D is perhaps TRBD2 (6 bases). This CDR3 is 16 amino acids long. Germline CDR1 MNHEY, CDR2 SMNVEV (reference sequence). V lost 3 bases and J lost 3, with 16 bases in between. The CDR3 nucleotides are TGTGCCAGCAGTTTTGGTGGCGGGACCGGGACAGATACGCAGTATTTT. This codes for CASSFGGGTGTDTQYF.

The genes are TRBV3-1 (or the pseudogene TRBV3-2) and TRBJ2-7, with a possible D match to TRBD1 (6 bases). This CDR3 contains 16 residues. Trimming pared 1 base from V and 7 bases from J, leaving 20 bases between. CDR1 is LGHDT and CDR2 is YNNKEL in the germline V gene (reference sequence). DNA for the CDR3: TGTGCCAGCAGCCAAGTGCTAGGGGGAAAGGTGGATGAGCAGTACTTC. Translating it yields CASSQVLGGKVDEQYF.

The V gene is TRBV4-1, the J gene TRBJ1-4; D may be TRBD1 (5 bases). The V end was cut by 1 base, the J end by 11 bases, with 14 bases between. CDR1 MGHRA and CDR2 YSYEKL come from the germline V gene. This CDR3 comprises 14 residues. The CDR3 bases are TGCGCCAGCAGCCAAGTGGGGCAGGGTGAGAAACTGTTTTTT. As protein: CASSQVGQGEKLFF.

J is TRBJ2-7 and V is TRBV7-2; 10 bases agree with TRBD1. V was clipped by 4 bases and J by 4 bases; unmatched bases: 4. The CDR3 extends over 14 amino acids. Germline V gives CDR1 SGHTA, CDR2 FQGNSA. The CDR3 region has the DNA TGTGCCAGCAGCTCCGACAGGGGGCAATACGAGCAGTACTTC. Protein product: CASSSDRGQYEQYF. Variable domain in full (rest from reference TRBV7-2 and TRBJ2-7): GAGVSQSPSNKVTEKGKDVELRCDPISGHTALYWYRQSLGQGLEFLIYFQGNSAPDKSGLPSDRFSAERTGGSVSTLTIQRTQQEDSAVYLCASSSDRGQYEQYFGPGTRLTVT.

This chain joins TRBV5-1 and TRBJ1-2; D unclear. Germline V gene data show CDR1 as SGHRS and CDR2 as YFSETQ. The CDR3 spans 15 residues. V gave up 4 bases and J gave up 2 bases, with 15 bases separating them. This CDR3 reads CASSDTAHANYGYTF. For the CDR3, the DNA is TGCGCCAGCAGCGATACAGCTCACGCCAACTATGGCTACACCTTC.

The chain couples TRBV5-1 to TRBJ1-2; TRBD1 aligns across 9 bases. Trimming removed 2 bases from V and 8 bases from J; junction bases left unmatched: 1. Per the germline V gene, CDR1 is SGHRS and CDR2 is YFSETQ. The CDR3 totals 12 residues. The CDR3: CASSLGTGGYTF. The CDR3 DNA is TGCGCCAGCAGCTTAGGGACAGGGGGCTACACCTTC.

The chain links TRBV19 to TRBJ2-2, with a tentative D call TRBD1 (6 bases). This CDR3 is 14 amino acids long. V lost 7 bases, J lost 4 bases, and 13 bases lay in between. Germline V gene sequence: CDR1 LNHDA, CDR2 SQIVND (reference sequence). The DNA for the CDR3 is TGTGCCAGTACAGGGGCGCGCGGCACCGGGGAGCTGTTTTTT. Translation: CASTGARGTGELFF. Full variable domain (outside the CDR3, taken from reference TRBV19 and TRBJ2-2): DGGITQSPKYLFRKEGQNVTLSCEQNLNHDAMYWYRQDPGQGLRLIYYSQIVNDFQKGDIAEGYSVSREKKESFPLTVTSAQKNPTAFYLCASTGARGTGELFFGEGSRLTVL.

The chain joins TRBV7-3 to TRBJ2-7, with 7 nucleotides matching TRBD2. With 1 base clipped from V and 3 bases from J, the junction kept 9 bases outside the gene matches. CDR3 length equals 16 residues. Germline CDR1 and CDR2: SGHTA and FQGTGA. The CDR3 loop is CASSLNPVAGRYEQYF. Here the CDR3 DNA reads TGTGCCAGCAGCTTAAATCCGGTAGCGGGTCGCTACGAGCAGTACTTC.

The gene calls are TRBV5-1 and TRBJ2-1; 7 bases are shared with TRBD2. The CDR3 consists of 16 residues. The V segment lost 4 bases and the J segment 9 bases; nucleotides outside the gene matches: 16. CDR1 is SGHRS and CDR2 is YFSETQ in the germline V gene. CDR3 protein: CASSPGGEGRMVEQFF. Written as DNA, the CDR3 is TGCGCCAGCAGCCCTGGGGGGGAGGGCCGTATGGTTGAGCAGTTCTTC.

This rearrangement joins TRBV24-1 to TRBJ2-4, with D maybe TRBD2 (5 bases). The CDR3 is 16 amino acids. Deletions cut 9 bases from V and 0 bases from J, with 17 bases between. Germline-derived CDR1 and CDR2 are KGHDR and SFDVKD. CDR3 in DNA: TGTGCCACCCCCTTGAAGCGGTACCGAGCCAAAAACATTCAGTACTTC. Its protein is CATPLKRYRAKNIQYF.

The chain combines TRBV12-5 with TRBJ1-1, with D unresolved. Germline assignment: CDR1 LGHNT and CDR2 FRNRAP. V lost 1 base to trimming and J lost 1 base, with 19 bases between them. The CDR3 runs to 18 residues. The CDR3 loop is CASGLGRGLDGSNTEAFF. The CDR3 nucleotides read TGTGCTAGTGGTTTGGGCAGAGGACTTGACGGATCGAACACTGAAGCTTTCTTT.

The V and J genes are TRBV9 and TRBJ2-1, with TRBD2 matching 8 bases. Germline CDR1 is SGDLS and CDR2 is YYNGEE. J was trimmed by 3 bases and V by 4 bases; bases with no gene match: 6. There are 15 residues in the CDR3. DNA for the CDR3: TGTGCCAGCAGCATTAGCGGGACCGGCTACAATGAGCAGTTCTTC. Its protein product is CASSISGTGYNEQFF.

This rearrangement joins TRBV9 to TRBJ1-5; 7 bases are a match to TRBD1. CDR1 is SGDLS and CDR2 is YYNGEE in the germline V gene. The CDR3 contains 14 residues. The J segment lost 2 bases and the V segment lost 8 bases, leaving 7 bases of the junction unmatched. Here the CDR3 reads CASESGTGNQPQHF. The DNA for the CDR3 is TGTGCCAGTGAAAGTGGGACAGGCAATCAGCCCCAGCATTTT.

The J gene is TRBJ2-3, the V gene TRBV19, with TRBD1 as a possible D gene (6 bases). Germline values: CDR1 LNHDA, CDR2 SQIVND (reference sequence). V lost 7 bases, J lost 3 bases, and 17 bases lay in between. There are 15 residues in the CDR3. The CDR3 spells CASMKGDTHTDTQYF. The CDR3 DNA reads TGTGCCAGTATGAAGGGGGACACTCATACAGATACGCAGTATTTT.

This sequence joins TRBV5-1 and TRBJ2-1; 8 positions match TRBD2. The germline V gene encodes CDR1 SGHRS and CDR2 YFSETQ. After removal of 4 bases from V and 7 bases from J, the junction contained 10 bases not matched to a gene. This CDR3 spans 15 amino acids. The CDR3 spells CASSPGGDWGNEQFF. The CDR3 bases are TGCGCCAGCAGCCCCGGGGGGGACTGGGGTAATGAGCAGTTCTTC.

This clone was observed once. The chain employs TRBV29-1 and TRBJ2-7; 7 bases match TRBD2. V shed 6 bases and J 0 bases; nucleotides not matched to a gene: 11. This CDR3 contains 15 residues. CDR1 and CDR2 from the germline V gene are SQVTM and ANQGSEA. The CDR3 coding sequence is TGCAGCGTGCTCCTTAGCGGGTTGGGCTCCTACGAGCAGTACTTC. Translation: CSVLLSGLGSYEQYF.

This clone showed up just once. At one end, the junction sequence differs from germline, possibly due to a read error. This chain connects TRBV10-1 to TRBJ1-5, with D possibly matching TRBD1 (6 bases). The CDR3 covers 13 residues. Germline V lookup: CDR1 WNHNN, CDR2 SYGVQD (reference sequence). DNA for the CDR3: TGCGCCAGCAGTGAGGGGGGCAAGCAGCCCCAGCATTTT. Its translation: CASSEGGKQPQHF.

The genes are TRBV2 and TRBJ1-2, with 10 bases aligning to TRBD1. The length of the CDR3 is 15 residues. V lost 2 bases, J lost 6 bases, and 6 bases stayed unmatched. Germline V gene data show CDR1 as SNHLY and CDR2 as FYNNEI. CDR3 sequence (DNA): TGTGCCAGCAGTGAAACGGCTGGGACAGGGGATGGCTACACCTTC. Translating it yields CASSETAGTGDGYTF.

CDR3 sequence (DNA): TGCAGCGTATCCGGGGGTGACTATGGCTACACCTTC. This encodes CSVSGGDYGYTF. J is TRBJ1-2 and V is TRBV29-1, with a tentative D call TRBD1 (5 bases). CDR1 SQVTM and CDR2 ANQGSEA come from the germline V gene. The V end lost 6 bases, the J end lost 3 bases, and 11 bases lay between the germline ends. The CDR3 is 12 residues long.

The V call is TRBV9, the J call TRBJ2-7; TRBD2 aligns across 8 bases. J gave up 5 bases and V 5 bases, and 9 bases lay outside the gene matches. Germline lookup yields CDR1 SGDLS and CDR2 YYNGEE. This CDR3 is 14 amino acids long. The CDR3 loop is CASSLGLAGDEQYF. For the CDR3, the DNA is TGTGCCAGCAGTCTCGGACTAGCAGGCGACGAGCAGTACTTC.

The chain joins TRBV2 to TRBJ1-6, with D unclear. CDR3 size: 14 residues. The V end was cut by 0 bases, the J end by 9 bases, with 9 bases between. Germline V gene lookup returns CDR1 SNHLY and CDR2 FYNNEI. The CDR3 DNA follows: TGTGCCAGCAGTGAAGCGAGTACGCGTTCACCCCTCCACTTT. Encoded protein: CASSEASTRSPLHF. The full variable domain, in which reference TRBV2 and TRBJ1-6 provide the parts outside the CDR3, is EPEVTQTPSHQVTQMGQEVILRCVPISNHLYFYWYRQILGQKVEFLVSFYNNEISEKSEIFDDQFSVERPDGSNFTLKIRSTKLEDSAMYFCASSEASTRSPLHFGNGTRLTVT.